A selection of T cell receptor beta chains follows, all from one sample in a study of T cells in Graves' hyperthyroidism and ophthalmopathy. TCRdb itself ran the multiplex PCR reads through MiXCR, one entry per CDR3 protein. This sample has about 740,000 distinct CDR3 sequences, with 11% to 15% found just once. Sequencing was carried out using blood. Receptors originate from a woman younger than 35 with Graves' hyperthyroidism. Each CDR3 is given without its conserved first and last residue. The order of the fields is D gene, J gene, V gene, CDR3 protein. The D gene is left open where the match is weak.

. TRBJ2-7 TRBV18 ASSPTGQRGDEQY
. TRBJ2-7 TRBV20-1 SARDLSRPEQY
. TRBJ2-3 TRBV6-1 ASSHSRADTQY
TRBD1 TRBJ2-7 TRBV4-1 ASSLGQGEADEQY
TRBD2 TRBJ2-7 TRBV29-1 SAKRDLASYEQY
. TRBJ2-5 TRBV12-3/TRBV12-4 ASSSLPKQETQY
TRBD1 TRBJ2-3 TRBV20-1 SAPGTGGTDTQY
. TRBJ1-1 TRBV6-5 ASSYSMAANTEAF
TRBD2 TRBJ2-1 TRBV12-3/TRBV12-4 ASRTSGGGSSYNEQF
. TRBJ2-1 TRBV28 ASNGQLSHNEQF
TRBD2 TRBJ2-7 TRBV2 ASSEGLAGPHEQY
TRBD1 TRBJ1-2 TRBV7-2 ASRPTGEGGYT
. TRBJ2-3 TRBV7-3 ASSLMDSTDTQY
. TRBJ1-2 TRBV7-9 ASSLERDGELSGYT
. TRBJ2-3 TRBV9 ANYYRNAGIQTDTQY
. TRBJ1-5 TRBV5-6 ASSLTGRQPQH
. TRBJ1-5 TRBV2 ASSAYGGNQPQH
. TRBJ1-2 TRBV11-3 ASRRSSNGGYT
. TRBJ1-3 TRBV28 ASSLGRAGTIY
. TRBJ1-5 TRBV20-1 SARARAPTRSVYQPQH
. TRBJ2-5 TRBV11-3 ASSLSWGPRETQY
. TRBJ2-7 TRBV6-2/TRBV6-3 ASSYSSHRWSSYEQY
TRBD1 TRBJ2-3 TRBV6-6 ASSYQPGQGKDTQY
. TRBJ1-5 TRBV6-5 ASSYSSLSQPQH
. TRBJ2-7 TRBV11-2 ASSLVGRGDEQY
. TRBJ1-5 TRBV11-3 ASSPARGPGSSNQPQH
TRBD1 TRBJ1-1 TRBV7-3 ASSLTPDRDPF
. TRBJ2-1 TRBV28 ASKDSYNEQF
. TRBJ2-7 TRBV4-3 ASSHNSVSEQY
. TRBJ2-7 TRBV11-2 ASSRWGGTAFSYEQY
. TRBJ1-1 TRBV5-1 ASSLVQSTEAF
TRBD2 TRBJ2-7 TRBV5-8 ASNRGSAGGLNEQY
TRBD2 TRBJ2-1 TRBV11-1 ASSFRAGVIYEQF
. TRBJ1-1 TRBV27 ASSLLQGSTEAF
TRBD2 TRBJ2-1 TRBV28 ASRIAGGERNEQF
. TRBJ2-7 TRBV28 ASSQTGPAAIYEQY
. TRBJ2-7 TRBV7-9 ASGDWTTYEQY
. TRBJ1-1 TRBV6-1 ASSYITGTNTEAF
TRBD2 TRBJ2-7 TRBV9 ASSVGYRGSYEQY
. TRBJ2-7 TRBV13 ASRVGGRVYEQY